This T cell receptor (beta chain) emerged from a study of circulating CD8 cells and anti-PD-1 response in melanoma. Study summary: Response groups: complete/partial responders versus stable/progressive non-responders.

Each library started from around 14 ng of total RNA using the QIAseq Immune Repertoire TCR panel. TCRdb redid the calling of the reads with MiXCR, one entry per CDR3 protein. The sample has about 800 distinct CDR3 sequences; approximately 12% are singletons. This clonotype is deemed medium-sized (0.01 to 0.1%). Its antigen is still unknown. Regarding the study as a whole: Only baseline and M1 samples entered the published repertoire comparisons. Expanded sorted subsets were checked for tumor reactivity using peptides. Subset repertoires were largely private at M1, with under 7.5% shared.

From live CD3+CD8+TCRalphabeta+ cells, four PD-1 and/or TIGIT subsets were sorted. This TCR was sampled from a human donor with melanoma. Here the sequenced sample was CD8+ T cells from PBMCs, taken at baseline or after one month of anti-PD-1 therapy (not recorded which).

CDR3 sequence: CASSIGPSPANEQFF. The DNA for the CDR3 is TGTGCCAGTAGTATAGGTCCTTCTCCGGCCAATGAGCAGTTCTTC. The chain employs TRBV19 and TRBJ2-1; D unresolved. The CDR3 covers 15 residues. The V gene lost 1 base and the J gene lost 6 bases, with 13 bases spanning the gap. Germline assignment: CDR1 LNHDA and CDR2 SQIVND (reference sequence).